These T cell receptor beta chains were read from a single sample in a study of T cell changes during pregnancy in multiple sclerosis. Only in-frame clones appear in the TCRdb table, and some are missing; sequencing was by immunoSEQ multiplex PCR. The sample yields 68,000 or so clones, about 90% seen once. Sequencing used peripheral blood, obtained in the second trimester of pregnancy. The source is a female donor with multiple sclerosis, enrolled in a pregnancy study. Each CDR3 is given with its conserved first and last residue. The D gene is left open where the match is weak. The size of a clone is reported for some rows only, either as once, few or many, or as a class for expanded clones.

cdr3_nt cdr3_aa d_call clone_size v_call cdr3_length j_call
TGCGCCAGCAGCCAAGACAGAAGAAATGAAAAACTGTTTTTT CASSQDRRNEKLFF NA NA TRBV4-3 14 TRBJ1-4
TGTGCCAGCAGCCGCGATTTAGCGGGGGGGGCAAATGAGCAGTTCTTC CASSRDLAGGANEQFF TRBD2 NA TRBV7-3 16 TRBJ2-1
TGTGCCAGCAGCTCAGCCTTCGACAGCCCGAACACTGAAGCTTTCTTT CASSSAFDSPNTEAFF NA NA TRBV11-2 16 TRBJ1-1
TGTGCCAGCAGCGCACCTGAGACTAGCGGGGGGGGTGAGCAGTTCTTC CASSAPETSGGGEQFF TRBD2 NA TRBV11-3 16 TRBJ2-1
TGTGCGGGGGCAGGGGGTTATAATTCACCCCTCCACTTT CAGAGGYNSPLHF TRBD1 NA TRBV11-2 13 TRBJ1-6
TGTGCCAGCAGTGAAGGTGGTAACGGGTACTTC CASSEGGNGYF NA NA TRBV2 11 TRBJ2-7
TGTGCCAGCAGCTCCCTAGCGGGGGAGACTAGCACAGATACGCAGTATTTT CASSSLAGETSTDTQYF TRBD2 NA TRBV5-4 17 TRBJ2-3
TGCAGTGCCACGACAGGGGATACGCAGTATTTT CSATTGDTQYF TRBD1 NA TRBV20-1 11 TRBJ2-3
TGTGCCAGCAGCTTAAATCCCTCCCTCCCGAATGAAAAACTGTTTTTT CASSLNPSLPNEKLFF NA NA TRBV7-6 16 TRBJ1-4
TGTGCCAGCAGTGTTTCTTCTGACAGGGAGTCTTTCTTT CASSVSSDRESFF TRBD1 NA TRBV2 13 TRBJ1-1
TGTGCCAGCAGCTCTAGCGGGGGTATAGCCAAAAACATTCAGTACTTC CASSSSGGIAKNIQYF TRBD2 NA TRBV7-2 16 TRBJ2-4
TGTGCCAGCAGCGTAGGACAGGCAGTGAACACTGAAGCTTTCTTT CASSVGQAVNTEAFF NA once TRBV9 15 TRBJ1-1
TGTGCCAGCAGCTTCTCGCCCTACCCAGATACGCAGTATTTT CASSFSPYPDTQYF NA NA TRBV7-3 14 TRBJ2-3
TGTGCCAGCAGTCCCCGGGACAGGGGGCAATATCAGCCCCAGCATTTT CASSPRDRGQYQPQHF TRBD1 once TRBV2 16 TRBJ1-5
TGTGCCAGCTTTGACAGGGGGCTCGGGAACACTGAAGCTTTCTTT CASFDRGLGNTEAFF TRBD1 once TRBV6-1 15 TRBJ1-1
TGTGCCAGCAGTATAGGGACTTATTCTAACTATGGCTACACCTTC CASSIGTYSNYGYTF NA NA TRBV25-1 15 TRBJ1-2
TGCAGCGTCCTACAAGAGACCCAGTACTTC CSVLQETQYF NA once TRBV29-1 10 TRBJ2-5
TGTGCCAGCAGCTTGGATCCAGGGCCCAATACGAACACCGGGGAGCTGTTTTTT CASSLDPGPNTNTGELFF NA NA TRBV5-8 18 TRBJ2-2
TGTGCCAGCAGCTGGACCGCGGGGGGGCCACGGAATGAGCAGTTCTTC CASSWTAGGPRNEQFF TRBD2 NA TRBV7-9 16 TRBJ2-1
TGTGCCAGTAGTATAACCCCCCAGGCTATACCCTACAATGAGCAGTTCTTC CASSITPQAIPYNEQFF NA NA TRBV19 17 TRBJ2-1
TGTGCCAGCAGGGGGGGACAGGGAACTTTCTATGGCTACACCTTC CASRGGQGTFYGYTF TRBD1 NA TRBV2 15 TRBJ1-2
TGCGCCAGCAGCTTGGACGGGGGGCTAGGCTACACCTTC CASSLDGGLGYTF NA NA TRBV5-1 13 TRBJ1-2
TGTGCCAGCAGCTTGACGTCGAGTTCCTACGAGCAGTACTTC CASSLTSSSYEQYF NA once TRBV5-4 14 TRBJ2-7
TGTGCCAGCAGCGCCGGGACAGGGACCTACGAGCAGTACTTC CASSAGTGTYEQYF TRBD1 NA TRBV27 14 TRBJ2-7
TGTGCCAGCAGCGTAGCTCCCGCCGCAGACAATGAGCAGTTCTTC CASSVAPAADNEQFF NA NA TRBV9 15 TRBJ2-1
TGTGCGATTCGTAGGGACTTCATTCAGTACTTC CAIRRDFIQYF NA once TRBV27 11 TRBJ2-4
TGTGCCAGCAGTTGGGACAGGGGGTCCTACGAGCAGTACTTC CASSWDRGSYEQYF TRBD1 once TRBV2 14 TRBJ2-7
TGTGCCAGCAGACAGGGGACCAACTATGGCTACACCTTC CASRQGTNYGYTF TRBD1 NA TRBV6-4 13 TRBJ1-2
TGTGCCATCAGTGAGTCGAAGCCTGGGAACACCGGGGAGCTGTTTTTT CAISESKPGNTGELFF NA NA TRBV10-3 16 TRBJ2-2
TGTGCCAGCAGTTACTCAAGCGGGGTAGGCACTGAAGCTTTCTTT CASSYSSGVGTEAFF NA NA TRBV6-5 15 TRBJ1-1
TGTGCCAGCTCACCTACCAGGGGGCGCGGAGAGACCCAGTACTTC CASSPTRGRGETQYF TRBD1 NA TRBV18 15 TRBJ2-5
TGTGCCAGCAGCTTAAGGGGGCTTAACACTGAAGCTTTCTTT CASSLRGLNTEAFF TRBD1 few TRBV5-6 14 TRBJ1-1
TGTGCCACCAGCAGAGAAGGCAGGACAGGAGGTAACACCGGGGAGCTGTTTTTT CATSREGRTGGNTGELFF TRBD1 NA TRBV15 18 TRBJ2-2
TGCGCCAGCAGCCAAAGGGGGGGCCAAGTCGCTAGGACCCTGAGTTTCTTC CASSQRGGQVARTLSFF NA NA TRBV4-1 17 TRBJ2-1
TGCGCCAGCAGCCAAGGCGGCGGGGGGGCCTACGAGCAGTACTTC CASSQGGGGAYEQYF TRBD2 NA TRBV4-1 15 TRBJ2-7
TGTGCCAGCAGTGACTCGACAGGGTCCTACAATGAGCAGTTCTTC CASSDSTGSYNEQFF TRBD1 NA TRBV6-4 15 TRBJ2-1
TGTGCCAGTAGTATTGGCCCGTTACCAGGGGATGGCTACACCTTC CASSIGPLPGDGYTF NA NA TRBV19 15 TRBJ1-2
TGTGCCAGCAGTTTACGGCGGGGTAACACCGGGGAGCTGTTTTTT CASSLRRGNTGELFF NA NA TRBV27 15 TRBJ2-2
TGTGCCAGCAGTAAAACAGGGGGCTTTCAGCCCCAGCATTTT CASSKTGGFQPQHF TRBD1 once TRBV6-6 14 TRBJ1-5
TGTGCCAGCAGTGGTAGCGAAGATACGCAGTATTTT CASSGSEDTQYF NA few TRBV2 12 TRBJ2-3
TGTGCCAGCAGCCAAGGGGGGGGCTCCTATAATTCACCCCTCCACTTT CASSQGGGSYNSPLHF NA NA TRBV4-2 16 TRBJ1-6
TGTGCCAGCAGTTCGAAAGAGGACAGCTCCTACGAGCAGTACTTC CASSSKEDSSYEQYF NA NA TRBV6-5 15 TRBJ2-7
TGTGCCAGCAGGGCGGACAGGAGCTCCTACGAGCAGTACTTC CASRADRSSYEQYF TRBD1 NA TRBV11-1 14 TRBJ2-7
TGTGCCATCAGTGAGTCGGCGGGGGCTTGGGGCACAGATACGCAGTATTTT CAISESAGAWGTDTQYF NA NA TRBV10-3 17 TRBJ2-3
TGTGCCAGCAGCTCTGGACAGGGGAGGCAAGAGACCCAGTACTTC CASSSGQGRQETQYF TRBD1 once TRBV5-4 15 TRBJ2-5
TGTGCCTGGAGTCCTGACAGGACAGAAGCTTTCTTT CAWSPDRTEAFF NA NA TRBV30 12 TRBJ1-1
TGTGCCAGCAGAAAATCGGACAGGGGCACAGATACGCAGTATTTT CASRKSDRGTDTQYF TRBD1 NA TRBV2 15 TRBJ2-3
TGTGCCAGTAGTATAGATGAACCAACAGGTCGGTCCTACGAGCAGTACTTC CASSIDEPTGRSYEQYF NA NA TRBV19 17 TRBJ2-7
TGTGCCAGCATTGCGGCCTACAATGAGCAGTTCTTC CASIAAYNEQFF NA NA TRBV25-1 12 TRBJ2-1